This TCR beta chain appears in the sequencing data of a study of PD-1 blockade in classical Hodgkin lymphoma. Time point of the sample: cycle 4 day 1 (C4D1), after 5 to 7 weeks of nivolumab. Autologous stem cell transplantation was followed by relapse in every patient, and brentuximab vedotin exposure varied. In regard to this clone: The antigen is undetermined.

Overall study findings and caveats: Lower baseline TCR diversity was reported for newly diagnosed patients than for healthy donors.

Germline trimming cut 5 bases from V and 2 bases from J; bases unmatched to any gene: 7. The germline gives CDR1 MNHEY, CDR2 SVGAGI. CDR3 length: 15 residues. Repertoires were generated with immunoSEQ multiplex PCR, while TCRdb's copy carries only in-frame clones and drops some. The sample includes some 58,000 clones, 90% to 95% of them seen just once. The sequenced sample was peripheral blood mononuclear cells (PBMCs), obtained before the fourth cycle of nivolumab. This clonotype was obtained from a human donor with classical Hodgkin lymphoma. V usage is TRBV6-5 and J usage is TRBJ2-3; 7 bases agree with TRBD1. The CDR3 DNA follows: TGTGCCAGCAGTACACCGGGACAGAACACAGATACGCAGTATTTT. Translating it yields CASSTPGQNTDTQYF.